This T cell receptor beta chain was identified during a study of T cells in Graves' hyperthyroidism and ophthalmopathy. Whole-study results and caveats: Among thyroid clonotypes expanded above 0.001, most also appeared in blood.

It was uncontrolled infection, other autoimmune disease, pregnancy or lactation that excluded patients. Based on clinical symptoms, serum thyroxine and TRAb, thyroid ultrasound and orbital computed tomography, diagnoses were reached. Isolation of PBMCs was performed on around 10 ml fresh peripheral blood. This clonotype was picked up a small number of times. Its antigen remains unidentified. This sequence may be a read error, since a much larger clone differs from it by one base. The CDR3 sequence is 17 residues long. Trimming removed 3 bases at V and 2 bases at J, with 17 bases between. From germline, CDR1 is SNHLY and CDR2 FYNNEI. What was amplified from RNA transcripts were TCR beta CDR3 regions. First-round RT-PCR with HTBI primers amplified the TCR CDR3 region. MiXCR was run by TCRdb on the multiplex PCR reads, yielding one entry per CDR3 protein. The repertoire holds around 570,000 distinct CDR3 sequences, with 20% as singletons.

The receptor comes from a man aged 35-49 years with Graves' ophthalmopathy. The gene calls are TRBV2 and TRBJ2-1; D might be TRBD2 (6 bases). The specimen was blood. CDR3 sequence (DNA): TGTGCCAGCAGTGAGGGCGGGACGGGCAGCCCCTACAATGAGCAGTTCTTC. Protein sequence: CASSEGGTGSPYNEQFF.